A selection of T cell receptor beta chains follows, all from one sample in a study of OX40 agonist ivuxolimab in advanced cancers. Profiling relied on immunoSEQ multiplex PCR, and the TCRdb table lists in-frame clones only, not all of them. The sample shows nearly 85,000 clones, about 86% of them seen only once. The source was CD4+ or CD8+ T cells sorted from blood, collected in a trial of the OX40 agonist ivuxolimab. These receptors were collected from an adult with an advanced solid tumor such as melanoma, head and neck, liver or kidney cancer. The CDR3 runs from the conserved cysteine through the conserved F or W. Fields, in order: D gene, CDR3 length, clone size, J gene, V gene, CDR3 DNA, CDR3 protein. D genes are given only for firm matches. Some rows mark clone size as missing; the rest say once, few, many or name a class of expanded clone.

d_gene: TRBD2; len: 16; abundance: NA; j_gene: TRBJ2-1; v_gene: TRBV5-6; CDR3nt: TGTGCCAGCAGCTCGGTTGGGACTAGACACTACAATGAGCAGTTCTTC; CDR3aa: CASSSVGTRHYNEQFF
d_gene: NA; len: 14; abundance: NA; j_gene: TRBJ1-1; v_gene: TRBV28; CDR3nt: TGTGCCAGCAGTTTATTCAGAAGGGACACTGAAGCTTTCTTT; CDR3aa: CASSLFRRDTEAFF
d_gene: NA; len: 14; abundance: few; j_gene: TRBJ2-3; v_gene: TRBV7-3; CDR3nt: TGTGCCAGCAGCGAAAGGTCTACCACAGATACGCAGTATTTT; CDR3aa: CASSERSTTDTQYF
d_gene: NA; len: 12; abundance: NA; j_gene: TRBJ2-5; v_gene: TRBV28; CDR3nt: TGTGCCAGCAGTTTCGAGTTAGAGACCCAGTACTTC; CDR3aa: CASSFELETQYF
d_gene: TRBD1; len: 16; abundance: few; j_gene: TRBJ2-1; v_gene: TRBV5-6; CDR3nt: TGTGCCAGCAGCCCCGAGGGACAGGTGCTCTACAATGAGCAGTTCTTC; CDR3aa: CASSPEGQVLYNEQFF
d_gene: NA; len: 12; abundance: NA; j_gene: TRBJ2-7; v_gene: TRBV19; CDR3nt: TGTGCCACCAGGGCGGCCTCCTACGAGCAGTACTTC; CDR3aa: CATRAASYEQYF
d_gene: NA; len: 14; abundance: few; j_gene: TRBJ2-3; v_gene: TRBV5-6; CDR3nt: TGTGCCAGCAGCTTTCCCGAAGGGGCAGATACGCAGTATTTT; CDR3aa: CASSFPEGADTQYF
d_gene: NA; len: 13; abundance: NA; j_gene: TRBJ1-5; v_gene: TRBV6-5; CDR3nt: TGTGCCAGCAGTTACAATAGCAATCAGCCCCAGCATTTT; CDR3aa: CASSYNSNQPQHF
d_gene: TRBD1; len: 15; abundance: NA; j_gene: TRBJ1-6; v_gene: TRBV5-1; CDR3nt: TGCGCCAGCAGCGGGGGGACAGGGGACAATTCACCCCTCCACTTT; CDR3aa: CASSGGTGDNSPLHF
d_gene: TRBD1; len: 15; abundance: NA; j_gene: TRBJ2-1; v_gene: TRBV7-2; CDR3nt: TGTGCCAGCAGCTTAGCCGGGACAGACTACAATGAGCAGTTCTTC; CDR3aa: CASSLAGTDYNEQFF
d_gene: NA; len: 15; abundance: once; j_gene: TRBJ1-4; v_gene: TRBV6-5; CDR3nt: TGTGCCAGCAGCCCCTACGGGACCATAGCGCGAAAACTGTTTTTT; CDR3aa: CASSPYGTIARKLFF
d_gene: NA; len: 16; abundance: NA; j_gene: TRBJ2-5; v_gene: TRBV5-6; CDR3nt: TGTGCCAGCAGCTTGGATTACGCCCGGACCCAAGAGACCCAGTACTTC; CDR3aa: CASSLDYARTQETQYF
d_gene: NA; len: 15; abundance: few; j_gene: TRBJ1-6; v_gene: TRBV28; CDR3nt: TGTGCCAGCAATTTGGACAGCGTTGATAATTCACCCCTCCACTTT; CDR3aa: CASNLDSVDNSPLHF
d_gene: NA; len: 16; abundance: few; j_gene: TRBJ1-1; v_gene: TRBV18; CDR3nt: TGTGCCAGCTCACCGAGGCTACAGGGTGGCAGCACTGAAGCTTTCTTT; CDR3aa: CASSPRLQGGSTEAFF
d_gene: NA; len: 13; abundance: NA; j_gene: TRBJ2-3; v_gene: TRBV10-3; CDR3nt: TGTGCCATCAGTCGGGACGGCACAGATACGCAGTATTTT; CDR3aa: CAISRDGTDTQYF
d_gene: NA; len: 13; abundance: NA; j_gene: TRBJ2-7; v_gene: TRBV5-4; CDR3nt: TGTGCCAGCAGCTTAAATGAAAACTACGAGCAGTACTTC; CDR3aa: CASSLNENYEQYF
d_gene: TRBD2; len: 19; abundance: NA; j_gene: TRBJ2-3; v_gene: TRBV4-3; CDR3nt: TGCGCCAGCAGCCAAGATCCCACTACTAGCGGGGGGGCCTATGATACGCAGTATTTT; CDR3aa: CASSQDPTTSGGAYDTQYF
d_gene: TRBD1; len: 15; abundance: NA; j_gene: TRBJ1-6; v_gene: TRBV5-1; CDR3nt: TGCGCCAGCACCGAGACAGGGTCCTATAATTCACCCCTCCACTTT; CDR3aa: CASTETGSYNSPLHF
d_gene: NA; len: 13; abundance: NA; j_gene: TRBJ2-5; v_gene: TRBV11-2; CDR3nt: TGTGCCAGCAGCTTAGACAACAGGGAGACCCAGTACTTC; CDR3aa: CASSLDNRETQYF
d_gene: NA; len: 13; abundance: NA; j_gene: TRBJ2-5; v_gene: TRBV7-3; CDR3nt: TGTGCCAGCAGCTCCGGACAAGAAGAGACCCAGTACTTC; CDR3aa: CASSSGQEETQYF
d_gene: NA; len: 16; abundance: once; j_gene: TRBJ1-5; v_gene: TRBV5-1; CDR3nt: TGCGCCAGCAGCTTGGCCGGGTCACATAGCAATCAGCCCCAGCATTTT; CDR3aa: CASSLAGSHSNQPQHF
d_gene: NA; len: 12; abundance: NA; j_gene: TRBJ1-3; v_gene: TRBV28; CDR3nt: TGTGCCAGCAGAAAAAATAGAAACACCATATATTTT; CDR3aa: CASRKNRNTIYF
d_gene: TRBD1; len: 14; abundance: NA; j_gene: TRBJ2-5; v_gene: TRBV7-8; CDR3nt: TGTGCCAGCAGCTTAACAGGGGTCGGAGAGACCCAGTACTTC; CDR3aa: CASSLTGVGETQYF
d_gene: NA; len: 15; abundance: NA; j_gene: TRBJ1-3; v_gene: TRBV7-6; CDR3nt: TGTGCCAGCAGCTCTCCAAGAGGGGCTGGAAACACCATATATTTT; CDR3aa: CASSSPRGAGNTIYF
d_gene: NA; len: 14; abundance: NA; j_gene: TRBJ1-1; v_gene: TRBV2; CDR3nt: TGTGCCAGCAGTGATCTGTACATGAACACTGAAGCTTTCTTT; CDR3aa: CASSDLYMNTEAFF
d_gene: NA; len: 14; abundance: NA; j_gene: TRBJ1-1; v_gene: TRBV7-6; CDR3nt: TGTGCCAGCAGCTTAGCGCGAAAGAACACTGAAGCTTTCTTT; CDR3aa: CASSLARKNTEAFF
d_gene: NA; len: 15; abundance: NA; j_gene: TRBJ2-1; v_gene: TRBV4-1; CDR3nt: TGCGCCAGCAGCCAAGGGGGCAACTCCAACAATGAGCAGTTCTTC; CDR3aa: CASSQGGNSNNEQFF
d_gene: TRBD1; len: 16; abundance: NA; j_gene: TRBJ1-3; v_gene: TRBV6-5; CDR3nt: TGTGCCAGCAGTTACTCGATCACAGGGGCCGGAAACACCATATATTTT; CDR3aa: CASSYSITGAGNTIYF
d_gene: TRBD2; len: 13; abundance: once; j_gene: TRBJ2-4; v_gene: TRBV15; CDR3nt: TGTGCCACCGGTTTGAGGGGAGGGAACATTCAGTACTTC; CDR3aa: CATGLRGGNIQYF
d_gene: NA; len: 11; abundance: many; j_gene: TRBJ1-1; v_gene: TRBV2; CDR3nt: TGTGCCAGCAGTTATGATTCGGGAGCTTTCTTT; CDR3aa: CASSYDSGAFF
d_gene: NA; len: 15; abundance: once; j_gene: TRBJ2-6; v_gene: TRBV19; CDR3nt: TGTGCCAGTAGTTTACCAGTCCCTGGGGCCAACGTCCTGACTTTC; CDR3aa: CASSLPVPGANVLTF
d_gene: NA; len: 16; abundance: NA; j_gene: TRBJ1-1; v_gene: TRBV28; CDR3nt: TGTGCCAGCAGTTTGGGGGGTGGGTTATTGAACACTGAAGCTTTCTTT; CDR3aa: CASSLGGGLLNTEAFF
d_gene: NA; len: 17; abundance: NA; j_gene: TRBJ1-5; v_gene: TRBV28; CDR3nt: TGTGCCAGCAGCTCGATGCCGGGTAGGGATAGCAATCAGCCCCAGCATTTT; CDR3aa: CASSSMPGRDSNQPQHF
d_gene: TRBD1; len: 13; abundance: once; j_gene: TRBJ1-2; v_gene: TRBV7-3; CDR3nt: TGTGCCAGCAGCCCACAGGGACAGGGTGCCTACACCTTC; CDR3aa: CASSPQGQGAYTF
d_gene: NA; len: 12; abundance: few; j_gene: TRBJ1-6; v_gene: TRBV7-9; CDR3nt: TGTGCCAGCAGCTCCGTCGGTTCACCCCTCCACTTT; CDR3aa: CASSSVGSPLHF
d_gene: NA; len: 15; abundance: NA; j_gene: TRBJ1-2; v_gene: TRBV2; CDR3nt: TGTGCCAGCAGTCGCGACTCGACAGTTCTCTATGGCTACACCTTC; CDR3aa: CASSRDSTVLYGYTF
d_gene: NA; len: 15; abundance: NA; j_gene: TRBJ2-1; v_gene: TRBV14; CDR3nt: TGTGCCAGCAGCCAGCAACACTACTCCTACAATGAGCAGTTCTTC; CDR3aa: CASSQQHYSYNEQFF
d_gene: TRBD1; len: 13; abundance: NA; j_gene: TRBJ1-5; v_gene: TRBV6-5; CDR3nt: TGTGCCAGCAAACAGGGGGGCAATCAGCCCCAGCATTTT; CDR3aa: CASKQGGNQPQHF
d_gene: NA; len: 13; abundance: NA; j_gene: TRBJ1-5; v_gene: TRBV7-2; CDR3nt: TGTGCCAGCAGCAGGCGGACGGATCAGCCCCAGCATTTT; CDR3aa: CASSRRTDQPQHF
d_gene: NA; len: 11; abundance: NA; j_gene: TRBJ1-1; v_gene: TRBV29-1; CDR3nt: TGCAGCGTTGAGGACAGAACTGAAGCTTTCTTT; CDR3aa: CSVEDRTEAFF
d_gene: NA; len: 15; abundance: NA; j_gene: TRBJ1-2; v_gene: TRBV6-6; CDR3nt: TGTGCCAGCAGTTACCGGAGGGCCCACGACTATGGCTACACCTTC; CDR3aa: CASSYRRAHDYGYTF
d_gene: NA; len: 12; abundance: NA; j_gene: TRBJ1-2; v_gene: TRBV15; CDR3nt: TGTGCCACTGGGCAGGGAAAGGGTGGCTACACCTTC; CDR3aa: CATGQGKGGYTF
d_gene: TRBD1; len: 14; abundance: NA; j_gene: TRBJ2-1; v_gene: TRBV28; CDR3nt: TGTGCCAGTAACCGGGACAGGGGCTACAATGAGCAGTTCTTC; CDR3aa: CASNRDRGYNEQFF
d_gene: TRBD1; len: 13; abundance: once; j_gene: TRBJ1-4; v_gene: TRBV5-1; CDR3nt: TGCGCCAGCAGCCTGGACAGGGGTGAAAAACTGTTTTTT; CDR3aa: CASSLDRGEKLFF